This TCR beta chain was captured by sequencing in a study of blood T cell repertoires in COVID-19. Measured with immunoSEQ multiplex PCR; TCRdb has only the in-frame clones, and not every one. The data hold more than 80,000 clones, with around 90% observed a single time. The CDR3 spans 12 residues. The V and J ends lost 0 bases and 10 bases, in that order; junction bases with no gene match: 2. Germline V lookup: CDR1 SGHTS, CDR2 YDEGEE. Sequenced sample: peripheral blood. The source of this sequence is a man between 18 and 35 years old with COVID-19, enrolled during active disease. V and J are TRBV5-8 and TRBJ1-1; the match to TRBD1 covers 8 bases. As DNA, the CDR3 is TGTGCCAGCAGCTTGGACAGGGGGAGAGCTTTCTTT. Its protein is CASSLDRGRAFF.